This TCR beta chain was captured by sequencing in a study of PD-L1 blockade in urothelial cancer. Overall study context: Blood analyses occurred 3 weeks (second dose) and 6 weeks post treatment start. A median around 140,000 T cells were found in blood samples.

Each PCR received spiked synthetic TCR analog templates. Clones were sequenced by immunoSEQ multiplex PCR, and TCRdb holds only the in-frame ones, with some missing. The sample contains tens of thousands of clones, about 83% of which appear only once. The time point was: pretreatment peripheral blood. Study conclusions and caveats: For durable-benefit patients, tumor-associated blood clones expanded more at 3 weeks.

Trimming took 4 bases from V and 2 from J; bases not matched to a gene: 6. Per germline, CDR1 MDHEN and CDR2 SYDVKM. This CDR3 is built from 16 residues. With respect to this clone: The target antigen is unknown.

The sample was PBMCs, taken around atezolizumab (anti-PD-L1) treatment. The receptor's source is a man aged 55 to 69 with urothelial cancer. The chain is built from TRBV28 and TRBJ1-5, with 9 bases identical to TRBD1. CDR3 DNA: TGTGCCAGCAGTTCTTATACAGGGGGCCGCAATCAGCCCCAGCATTTT. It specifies CASSSYTGGRNQPQHF.